This TCR beta chain stems from a study of cytomegalovirus exposure and HLA in healthy donors. Findings of the study overall: As was reported, the classifier diagnosed cytomegalovirus status with high specificity and sensitivity. Indistinguishable V segments, including TRBV6-2 and TRBV6-3, were excluded. A link between a missense DCLRE1C variant and TCR beta V- and J-gene trimming emerged from a later analysis. Most TCR sequences showed up rarely, but some public TCRs showed up in many donors.

This CDR3 spans 13 amino acids. Germline loops: CDR1 LNHDA, CDR2 SQIVND (reference sequence). Trimming pared 1 base from V and 4 bases from J, leaving 7 bases between. In the case of this clone: What it binds is unknown.

PCR employed 60 Vbeta and 13 Jbeta primers. TCRdb keeps only in-frame clones here, not all; method: immunoSEQ multiplex PCR. The sample yields about 85,000 clones, 60% to 80% seen once. Sequencing used PBMCs. The V gene is TRBV19, the J gene TRBJ1-1, with no clear D. The sequence came from a boy between 10 and 17 years old in good health and CMV-seronegative. The chain's CDR3 is CASSIGGSTEAFF. CDR3 sequence (DNA): TGTGCCAGTAGTATAGGCGGGAGCACTGAAGCTTTCTTT.